The 17 T cell receptor beta chains below were found in one sample sequenced in a study of regulatory T cells in long-lasting Graves disease. As for time point: newly diagnosed GD, antithyroid drugs for less than 3 months. From RNA extracted from PBMCs, the TCR library was made. Relying on iRepertoire HTBI primers and Arm-PCR of CDR3 regions, the team built TCR beta libraries. Via MiXCR, TCRdb re-called the multiplex PCR reads, giving one row per CDR3 protein. Of hundreds of thousands of distinct CDR3 sequences listed, about 16% are singletons. The sample also formed part of further work on T cells in Graves' hyperthyroidism and ophthalmopathy.

This specimen consisted of peripheral blood mononuclear cells (PBMCs), obtained at new diagnosis, from a patient treated with antithyroid drugs. The receptors come from a woman in her 30s with Graves disease.

This clonotype was detected a few times. The chain couples TRBV28 to TRBJ2-6; perhaps D is TRBD1 or TRBD2 (5 bases each). V lost 5 bases to trimming and J lost 0 bases, with 14 bases between them. The length of the CDR3 is 17 residues. From germline, CDR1 is MDHEN and CDR2 SYDVKM. CDR3 nucleotides: TGTGCCAGCAGTCCTTCGGGACGGCCCTCTGGGGCCAACGTCCTGACTTTC. It specifies CASSPSGRPSGANVLTF.

In this sample, this clonotype turned up many times. The gene calls are TRBV6-5 and TRBJ1-6; D unclear. The CDR3 is 17 amino acids. Germline CDR1 MNHEY, CDR2 SVGAGI. Trimming left V 2 bases short and J 5 bases short, with 16 bases between. The CDR3 DNA sequence: TGTGCCAGCAGTTACCGGTCGGGCACCTTCAATAATTCACCCCTCCACTTT. It specifies CASSYRSGTFNNSPLHF.

This clonotype was counted at least ten times. V usage is TRBV6-5 and J usage is TRBJ2-7; D ambiguous. The CDR3 loop spans 14 amino acids. Germline loops: CDR1 MNHEY, CDR2 SVGAGI. V was pared by 0 bases and J by 6 bases, with 12 bases between. CDR3 in DNA: TGTGCCAGCAGTTACTCGATGGGGTTTGCCGAGCAGTACTTC. Its protein product is CASSYSMGFAEQYF.

This clonotype was seen only a few times. The chain employs TRBV6-1 and TRBJ2-2, with 7 bases that match TRBD1. Germline CDR1 is MNHNS and CDR2 is SASEGT. The V segment lost 6 bases and the J segment 4 bases; nucleotides outside the gene matches: 8. CDR3 size: 15 residues. The chain's CDR3 is CASRVGQLITGELFF. The CDR3 bases are TGTGCCAGCAGGGTGGGACAGTTAATCACCGGGGAGCTGTTTTTT.

This clonotype was counted between two and nine times. The chain couples TRBV20-1 to TRBJ1-5; no clear D. This CDR3 contains 13 residues. The germline gives CDR1 DFQATT, CDR2 SNEGSKA (reference sequence). With 4 bases removed from V and 3 bases from J, the gap between germline ends came to 10 bases. The CDR3: CSAISVLNQPQHF. The CDR3 bases are TGCAGTGCTATCTCAGTACTCAATCAGCCCCAGCATTTT.

This clonotype was recorded many times. The rearrangement links TRBV7-2 to TRBJ2-3, with D possibly matching TRBD2 (5 bases). The V and J ends lost 1 base and 8 bases respectively, with 7 bases between them. The CDR3 consists of 12 residues. Germline V lookup: CDR1 SGHTA, CDR2 FQGNSA. In nucleotides, the CDR3 is TGTGCCAGCAGCTTAGGACGGGGTACGCAGTATTTT. Amino acids: CASSLGRGTQYF.

This clonotype was observed many times. The rearrangement joins TRBV5-4 to TRBJ2-3; 11 bases align to TRBD2. V was pared by 0 bases and J by 1 base, with 19 bases of the junction left unmatched. CDR1 and CDR2 (germline): SGHNT, YYREEE (reference sequence). This CDR3 region has 22 residues. The CDR3 region has the DNA TGTGCCAGCAGCTTGGTTCGTGTGGGTAGCGGGAGGGCCTTTGATGGCACAGATACGCAGTATTTT. Translating gives CASSLVRVGSGRAFDGTDTQYF. Full variable domain (rest looked up from reference TRBV5-4 and TRBJ2-3): ETGVTQSPTHLIKTRGQQVTLRCSSQSGHNTVSWYQQALGQGPQFIFQYYREEENGRGNFPPRFSGLQFPNYSSELNVNALELDDSALYLCASSLVRVGSGRAFDGTDTQYFGPGTRLTVL.

The J gene is TRBJ2-3, the V gene TRBV12-3 or TRBV12-4, with D hard to call. Near its end, the DNA agrees better with TRBJ2-7, so the J call may be wrong. This CDR3 is 14 amino acids long. CDR3 sequence (DNA): TGTGCCAGCAGTTTCGGACCGGCGGTTGGCGAGCAGTACTTC. Protein sequence: CASSFGPAVGEQYF.

There are many counts of this clonotype. The chain combines TRBV29-1 with TRBJ2-7; TRBD2 matches at 7 bases. The CDR3 contains 12 residues. Losses at the gene ends were 4 bases for V and 0 bases for J; bases not matched to a gene: 0. Germline V lookup: CDR1 SQVTM, CDR2 ANQGSEA. The DNA of the CDR3 is TGCAGCGTTGGCGGGAGCTCCTACGAGCAGTACTTC. It specifies CSVGGSSYEQYF.

The sample holds many counts of this clonotype. The V gene is TRBV28, the J gene TRBJ2-3; D possibly corresponds to TRBD2 (6 bases). CDR1 MDHEN and CDR2 SYDVKM come from the germline V gene. The ends were cut back, 5 bases at V and 10 bases at J, with 13 bases in the middle. The CDR3 has 12 residues. CDR3 region: CASSHGTPPQYF. For the CDR3, the DNA is TGTGCCAGCAGTCACGGGACTCCGCCGCAGTATTTT.

V and J are TRBV28 and TRBJ1-1; D is possibly TRBD1 (6 bases). Germline CDR1 is MDHEN and CDR2 is SYDVKM. Trimming shortened V by 5 bases and J by 4 bases, and 14 bases separated the two germline ends. This CDR3 spans 14 amino acids. This CDR3 is CASSHYTGFTEAFF. The CDR3 DNA reads TGTGCCAGCAGTCATTACACAGGGTTCACTGAAGCTTTCTTT. Supplemented by reference TRBV28 and TRBJ1-1, the full variable domain reads DVKVTQSSRYLVKRTGEKVFLECVQDMDHENMFWYRQDPGLGLRLIYFSYDVKMKEKGDIPEGYSVSREKKERFSLILESASTNQTSMYLCASSHYTGFTEAFFGQGTRLTVV.

On this clonotype: At one of its ends the junction is not consistent with the germline gene, which may arise from a read error. V gene TRBV28 combines with J gene TRBJ2-4; 7 bases are a match to TRBD1. The CDR3 length is 14 residues. Germline CDR1 and CDR2: MDHEN and SYDVKM. CDR3 amino acids: CASSRTGGLWDRNF. The CDR3 DNA reads as TGTGCCAGCAGTAGGACAGGTGGTTTGTGGGATCGGAACTTC.

This clonotype was detected many times. The gene calls are TRBV28 and TRBJ2-1; D not resolved. The CDR3 runs to 12 residues. Germline V gene data show CDR1 as MDHEN and CDR2 as SYDVKM. Trimming left V 3 bases short and J 5 bases short, with 5 bases between. Written as DNA, the CDR3 is TGTGCCAGCAGTTTTGGGGACAATGAGCAGTTCTTC. This translates into CASSFGDNEQFF.

In the case of this clonotype: It may be a read error: a sequence one base away is much more abundant. The gene calls are TRBV30 and TRBJ2-1; possibly TRBD2 for D (6 bases). The germline CDR1 and CDR2 sequences are GTSNPN and SVGIG (reference sequence). The CDR3 is 15 amino acids. V lost 0 bases and J 10 bases, leaving 19 bases between the germline ends. The CDR3 DNA is TGTGCCTGGAGTGTTCTTAGTGGGTTGGAGGGCGAGCAGTTCTTC. Translating it yields CAWSVLSGLEGEQFF.

This clonotype has at least ten counts. V and J are TRBV29-1 and TRBJ1-1, with D possibly being TRBD1 (5 bases). The CDR3 sequence is 12 residues long. V was clipped by 4 bases and J by 4 bases, with 10 bases between them. Germline CDR1 is SQVTM and CDR2 is ANQGSEA. The CDR3 DNA follows: TGCAGCGTTGGATGGGGGGGCACTGAAGCTTTCTTT. Its protein is CSVGWGGTEAFF.

A few counts support this clonotype. The chain employs TRBV6-5 and TRBJ2-7; TRBD2 matches at 7 bases. Per the germline V gene, CDR1 is MNHEY and CDR2 is SVGAGI. V was clipped by 2 bases and J by 9 bases; unmatched bases: 7. The CDR3 has 13 amino acids. In nucleotides, the CDR3 is TGTGCCAGCAGTTACAGCGGGACCTCCGGGCAGTACTTC. This translates into CASSYSGTSGQYF.

This clonotype was counted ten times or more. The chain uses TRBV29-1 and TRBJ1-5; maybe TRBD1 (5 bases). This CDR3 is 13 amino acids long. V shed 4 bases and J shed 4 bases, with 11 bases lying between them. CDR1 is SQVTM and CDR2 is ANQGSEA in the germline V gene. Here the CDR3 DNA reads TGCAGCGTTGGGTTCGGGGGTAATCAGCCCCAGCATTTT. As protein: CSVGFGGNQPQHF.